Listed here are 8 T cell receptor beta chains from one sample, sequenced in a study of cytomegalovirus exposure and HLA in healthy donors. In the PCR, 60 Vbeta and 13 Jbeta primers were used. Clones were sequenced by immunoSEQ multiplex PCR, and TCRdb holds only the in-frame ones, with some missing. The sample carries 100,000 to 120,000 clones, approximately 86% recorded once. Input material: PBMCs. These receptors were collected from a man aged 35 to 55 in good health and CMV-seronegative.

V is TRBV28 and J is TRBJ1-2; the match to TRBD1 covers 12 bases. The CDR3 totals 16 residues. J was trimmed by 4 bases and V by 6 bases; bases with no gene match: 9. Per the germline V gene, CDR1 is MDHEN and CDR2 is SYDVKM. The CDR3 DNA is TGTGCCAGCAGAGTTCCCGGGACAGGGGGCGTCTATGGCTACACCTTC. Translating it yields CASRVPGTGGVYGYTF.

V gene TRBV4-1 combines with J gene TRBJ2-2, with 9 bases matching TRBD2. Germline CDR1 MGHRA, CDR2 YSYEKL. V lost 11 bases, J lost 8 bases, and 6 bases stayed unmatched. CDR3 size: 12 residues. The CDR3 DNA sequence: TGCGCCTCCAGCGGGGGGATTGGGGAGCTGTTTTTT. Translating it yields CASSGGIGELFF.

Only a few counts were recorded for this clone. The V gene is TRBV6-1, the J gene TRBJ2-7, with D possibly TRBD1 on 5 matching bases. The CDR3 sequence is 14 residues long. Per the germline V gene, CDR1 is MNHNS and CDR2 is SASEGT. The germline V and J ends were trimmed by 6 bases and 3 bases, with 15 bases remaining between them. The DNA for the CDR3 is TGTGCCAGCAGCGAGATCCGCCAGGGCTACGAGCAGTACTTC. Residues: CASSEIRQGYEQYF.

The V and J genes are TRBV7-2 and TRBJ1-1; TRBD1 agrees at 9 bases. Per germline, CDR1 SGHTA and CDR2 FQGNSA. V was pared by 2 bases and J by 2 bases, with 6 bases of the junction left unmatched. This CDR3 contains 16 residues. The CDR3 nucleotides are TGTGCCAGCAGCTTATCCTCGGGACAGGGAAACACTGAAGCTTTCTTT. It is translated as CASSLSSGQGNTEAFF.

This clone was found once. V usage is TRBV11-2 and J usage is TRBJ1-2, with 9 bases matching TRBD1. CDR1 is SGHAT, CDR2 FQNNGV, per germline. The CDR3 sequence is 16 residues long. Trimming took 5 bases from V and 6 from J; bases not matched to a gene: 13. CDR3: CASSAARDRAFDGYTF. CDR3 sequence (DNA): TGTGCCAGCAGCGCCGCCCGGGACAGGGCATTCGATGGCTACACCTTC.

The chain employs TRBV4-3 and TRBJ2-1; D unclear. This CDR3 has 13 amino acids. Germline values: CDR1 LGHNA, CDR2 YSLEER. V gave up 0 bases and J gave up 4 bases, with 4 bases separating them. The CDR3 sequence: CASSQDLYNEQFF. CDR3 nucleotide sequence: TGCGCCAGCAGCCAAGACTTGTACAATGAGCAGTTCTTC.

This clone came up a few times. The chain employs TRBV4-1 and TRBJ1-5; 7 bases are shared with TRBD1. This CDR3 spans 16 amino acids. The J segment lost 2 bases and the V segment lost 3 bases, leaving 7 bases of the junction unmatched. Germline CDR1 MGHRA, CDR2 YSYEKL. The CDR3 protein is CASSQETGYGNQPQHF. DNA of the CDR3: TGCGCCAGCAGCCAGGAGACAGGGTATGGCAATCAGCCCCAGCATTTT.

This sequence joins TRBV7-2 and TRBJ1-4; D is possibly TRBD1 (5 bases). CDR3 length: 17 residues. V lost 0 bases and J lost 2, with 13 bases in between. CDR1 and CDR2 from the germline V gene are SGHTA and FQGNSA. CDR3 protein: CASSLAGAGTTNEKLFF. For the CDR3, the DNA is TGTGCCAGCAGCTTAGCAGGTGCGGGGACGACTAATGAAAAACTGTTTTTT.